The sequence of this T cell receptor beta chain was determined in a study of blood T cell repertoires in COVID-19. Study background: Samples representing acute and convalescent COVID-19 were sourced from the United States, Italy and Spain. Sources were T cells, B-cell-depleted T cells, or PBMCs; the material itself was cDNA or gDNA.

Patients of the Seattle cohort, enrolled during active infection, were followed longitudinally. V lost 6 bases, J lost 13 bases, and 22 bases lay in between. The CDR3 sequence is 15 residues long. Germline assignment: CDR1 SNHLY and CDR2 FYNNEI. Per the authors' pipeline: Estimates of nucleated cell counts were drawn from the amplification of reference gene primers. Sequencing used immunoSEQ multiplex PCR; TCRdb keeps in-frame clones, though not all of them. The V and J calls and clone size were taken over from that table, and D and trimming were inferred from the DNA. Among around 150,000 clones listed, about 88% were seen once.

This receptor was identified in a woman in her sixties or seventies with COVID-19, enrolled during active disease. The sequenced sample consisted of peripheral blood. The V call is TRBV2, the J call TRBJ1-6, with a possible D match to TRBD1 (5 bases). The CDR3 is CASRVPGTGLRPLHF. The CDR3, as DNA: TGTGCCAGCAGGGTCCCCGGAACAGGTCTAAGGCCCCTCCACTTT.